This TCR beta chain was observed in a study of blood T cell repertoires in COVID-19. Study information: PBMCs, B-cell-depleted T cells, or T cells were the source of the cDNA or gDNA that made up the material.

Sequencing used immunoSEQ multiplex PCR; TCRdb keeps in-frame clones, though not all of them. Of about 130,000 clones listed, around 81% are singletons. There are 15 residues in the CDR3. The V and J ends lost 3 bases and 4 bases respectively, with 13 bases between them. Germline V gives CDR1 MGHDK, CDR2 SYGVNS. The chain uses TRBV25-1 and TRBJ1-3; D is perhaps TRBD1 (6 bases). The specimen sequenced was peripheral blood. The receptor was derived from a woman aged 60-75 years with active or convalescent COVID-19. Here the CDR3 DNA reads TGTGCCAGCAGTGATCTGGGGGCGCGGGGAAACACCATATATTTT. The encoded protein is CASSDLGARGNTIYF.